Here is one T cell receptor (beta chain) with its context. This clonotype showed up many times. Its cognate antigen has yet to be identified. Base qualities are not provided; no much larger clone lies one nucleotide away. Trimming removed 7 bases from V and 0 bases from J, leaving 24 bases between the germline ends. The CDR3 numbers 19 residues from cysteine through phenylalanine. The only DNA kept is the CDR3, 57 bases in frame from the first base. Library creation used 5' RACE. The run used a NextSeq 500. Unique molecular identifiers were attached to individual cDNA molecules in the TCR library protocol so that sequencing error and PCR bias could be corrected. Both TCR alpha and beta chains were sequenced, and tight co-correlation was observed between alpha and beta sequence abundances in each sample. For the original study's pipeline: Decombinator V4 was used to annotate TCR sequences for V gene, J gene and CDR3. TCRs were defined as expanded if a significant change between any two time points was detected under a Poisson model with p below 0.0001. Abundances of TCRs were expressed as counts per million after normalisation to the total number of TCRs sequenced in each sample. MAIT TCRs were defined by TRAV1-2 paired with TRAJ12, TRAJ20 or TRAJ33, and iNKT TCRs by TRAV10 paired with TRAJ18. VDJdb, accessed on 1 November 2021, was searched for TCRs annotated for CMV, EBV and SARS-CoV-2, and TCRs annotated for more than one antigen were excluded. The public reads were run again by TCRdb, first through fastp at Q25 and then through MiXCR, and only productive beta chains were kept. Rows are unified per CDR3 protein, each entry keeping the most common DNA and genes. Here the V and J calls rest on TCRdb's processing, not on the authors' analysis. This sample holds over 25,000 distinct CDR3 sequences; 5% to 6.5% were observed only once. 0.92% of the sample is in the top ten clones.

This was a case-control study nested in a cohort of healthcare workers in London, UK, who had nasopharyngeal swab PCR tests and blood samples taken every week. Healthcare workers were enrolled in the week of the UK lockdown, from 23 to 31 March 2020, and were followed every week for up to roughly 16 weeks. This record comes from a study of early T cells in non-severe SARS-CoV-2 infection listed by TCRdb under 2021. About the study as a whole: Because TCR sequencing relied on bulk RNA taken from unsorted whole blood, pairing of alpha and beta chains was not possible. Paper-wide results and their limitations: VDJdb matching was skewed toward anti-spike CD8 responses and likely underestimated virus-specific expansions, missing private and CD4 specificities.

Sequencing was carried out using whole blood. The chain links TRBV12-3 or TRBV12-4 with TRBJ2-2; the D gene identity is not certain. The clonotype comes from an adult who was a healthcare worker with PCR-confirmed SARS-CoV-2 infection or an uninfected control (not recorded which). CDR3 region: CASTAFGRMGMTNTGELFF. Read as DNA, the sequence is TGTGCCAGCACCGCATTCGGTAGGATGGGAATGACGAACACCGGGGAGCTGTTTTTT.